The entry below gives a single T cell receptor beta chain sequence along with its context. PCR employed 60 Vbeta and 13 Jbeta primers. Sequenced by immunoSEQ multiplex PCR; TCRdb stores in-frame clones only, minus some. The sample contains roughly 120,000 clones, roughly 76% of which appear only once. The data were obtained in a study of cytomegalovirus exposure and HLA in healthy donors. Germline V gene sequence: CDR1 SNHLY, CDR2 FYNNEI. The CDR3 has 14 residues. Trimming removed 6 bases at V and 3 bases at J, with 14 bases between. Sequenced material: PBMCs. The sequence was collected from a woman aged 50 to 60 in good health and CMV-seropositive. This chain uses TRBV2 with TRBJ1-1, with D tentatively TRBD1 (5 bases). The CDR3 loop reads CASRVIGGDTEAFF. The CDR3 nucleotides are TGTGCCAGCAGGGTCATTGGGGGGGACACTGAAGCTTTCTTT.